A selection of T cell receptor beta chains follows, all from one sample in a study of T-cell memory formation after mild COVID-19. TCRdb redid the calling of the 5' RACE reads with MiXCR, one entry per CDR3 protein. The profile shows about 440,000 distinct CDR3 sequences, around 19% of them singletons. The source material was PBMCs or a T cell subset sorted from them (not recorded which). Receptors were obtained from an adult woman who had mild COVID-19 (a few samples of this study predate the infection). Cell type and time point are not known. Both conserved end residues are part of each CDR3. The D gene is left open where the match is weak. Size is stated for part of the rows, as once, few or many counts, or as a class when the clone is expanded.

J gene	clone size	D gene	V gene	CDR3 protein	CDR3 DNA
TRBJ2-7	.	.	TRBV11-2	CASSATGTPTYEQYF	TGTGCCAGCAGCGCTACCGGGACGCCCACCTACGAGCAGTACTTC
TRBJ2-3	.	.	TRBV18	CASSPGGKAGDTQYF	TGTGCCAGCTCACCGGGTGGGAAGGCGGGAGATACGCAGTATTTT
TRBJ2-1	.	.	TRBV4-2	CASSLQVGPELGNEQFF	TGTGCCAGCAGCCTACAGGTAGGACCAGAACTGGGCAATGAGCAGTTCTTC
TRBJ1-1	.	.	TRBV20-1	CSARMLGLGGYTEAFF	TGCAGTGCTAGAATGCTAGGTTTAGGGGGGTACACTGAAGCTTTCTTT
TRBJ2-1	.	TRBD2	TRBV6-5	CASSYSQSAGGNEQFF	TGTGCCAGCAGTTACTCGCAGTCGGCGGGGGGAAATGAGCAGTTCTTC
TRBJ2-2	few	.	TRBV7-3	CASSRRDTGELFF	TGTGCCAGCAGCCGTCGTGACACCGGGGAGCTGTTTTTT
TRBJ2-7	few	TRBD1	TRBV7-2	CASSYTTGAYEQYF	TGTGCCAGCAGCTATACGACAGGGGCCTACGAGCAGTACTTC
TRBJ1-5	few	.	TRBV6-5	CASSYSSGSNQPQHF	TGTGCCAGCAGTTACTCGTCGGGCAGCAATCAGCCCCAGCATTTT
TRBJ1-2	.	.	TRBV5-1	CASSRGGVYGYTF	TGCGCCAGCAGCCGGGGCGGGGTATATGGCTACACCTTC
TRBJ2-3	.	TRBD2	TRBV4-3	CASSRGTSGADTQYF	TGCGCCAGCAGCCGGGGGACTAGCGGCGCAGATACGCAGTATTTT
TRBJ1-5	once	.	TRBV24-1	CATSGREGKPQHF	TGTGCCACCAGTGGACGGGAGGGGAAGCCCCAGCATTTT
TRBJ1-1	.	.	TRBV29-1	CSVRGGTNTEAFF	TGCAGCGTTAGGGGGGGGACCAACACTGAAGCTTTCTTT
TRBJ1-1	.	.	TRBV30	CAWRWETEAFF	TGTGCCTGGAGGTGGGAGACTGAAGCTTTCTTT
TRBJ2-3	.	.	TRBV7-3	CASSLYGLRGDTDTQYF	TGTGCCAGCAGCTTATATGGCCTGCGCGGTGACACAGATACGCAGTATTTT